This TCR beta chain was sequenced during a study of cytomegalovirus exposure and HLA in healthy donors listed by TCRdb under 2017. About the study as a whole: An earlier analysis of some 500 of the donors reported about 290 Gb of sequence data and 100 million to 130 million unique TCR beta sequences from about 200 million T cells. An earlier analysis of fewer than 700 of the donors applied high-throughput TCR beta sequencing to assess whether each TCR beta V gene segment acted as functional or pseudogenic. The study profiled the T cell repertoires of around 700 subjects by immunosequencing and related them to cytomegalovirus serostatus. The genetic ancestry cluster associated with self-reported Caucasian donors included 80% to 90% of the 350 to 500 genotyped donors. An early release covering some 640 HLA-typed donors comprised approximately 300 gigabases of sequencing data and tens of millions of unique TCR sequences. Roughly five DR-DQ haplotypes were treated as single units for association and clustering because of strong linkage in the cohort. High-throughput TCR immunosequencing, statistical association of individual TCRs with disease status, and machine learning were combined to predict cytomegalovirus infection status. Every discovery cohort repertoire had been produced on one sequencing platform. Both class I and class II loci were covered by HLA typing, at four-digit resolution. Donor age, sex, ethnicity and CMV serostatus were compiled together with the repertoire data. Among under 450 genotyped donors of the cohort, an average of roughly 240,000 unique TCR beta nucleotide sequences were sequenced per donor, around 20% of them non-productive. In addition to the first cohort of 650 to 750 subjects, a separate validation cohort of approximately 130 different subjects was used. Typing coverage differed by locus: A, B, C, DRB1 and DQB1 were typed in roughly 620-630 donors, DQA1 in roughly 500, DPA1 in around 600, and DPB1 in around 490. The study aimed to test whether cataloging public T cell receptors could reveal signatures of past pathogen exposure. A later analysis re-examined previously published TCR beta repertoires from 600 to 700 donors and added high-resolution HLA genotyping to investigate patterns of TCR occurrence. Genome-wide SNP genotypes for about 65% of the 666 donors were used in a later genetic analysis, which treated that subset as a discovery cohort. Rather than drawing on any new phenotypic data, the later analysis identified candidate immune exposures from TCR beta sequences and the way those sequences occurred across donors.

Points on this clone: Its antigen is unknown. Base quality data are lacking; no much larger clone is found one base away.

The cohort consisted of approximately 690 healthy bone marrow donors. At the time of sampling, all cohort members were nominally healthy, though unrecorded immune exposures were likely present. The donor was CMV seropositive and belonged to the group of 250 to 300 seropositive cohort members. Every donor gave a peripheral blood sample, and the peripheral blood mononuclear cells from that sample were used for TCR beta sequencing. The Qiagen DNeasy Blood Extraction Kit was used to extract genomic DNA from the blood cell samples. General findings and caveats noted by the study authors: Cytomegalovirus status was reported to be diagnosed by the classifier with high specificity and sensitivity in both the original and validation cohorts. Because counts were too low, around 17 rarely observed V segments, including chromosome 9 orphons, were left out of the earlier analysis of approximately 500 of the donors. The authors suggested that the approach could potentially be generalized to other disease states and immunological phenotypes. Compared with the roughly 720-donor mean, donors in an Asian-associated ancestry cluster had fewer N-insertions in productive TCRs, according to a later genetic analysis. The cohort was sequenced for TCR beta chains only, and without alpha or paired-chain data the features that could be detected were limited. Broadly in line with IMGT annotations, most TCR beta V segments showed up in productive rearrangements about 87% or about 30% of the time in an earlier analysis of several hundred of the donors. Correlated functional status among segregating V segments might be attributable to linkage disequilibrium, but an unknown experimental factor could not be ruled out. In vitro tests confirmed that a few of the cytomegalovirus-associated TCR beta chains recognize cytomegalovirus antigens. Because HLA typing was missing for some donors at each locus, association tests included only the typed subset. Assigning TCR associations to individual alleles was difficult when HLA alleles, especially DR and DQ, strongly co-occurred. The presence/absence analyses assumed that sequencing depth was roughly uniform across donors, and that assumption may not be true. In a later analysis, several top co-occurrence clusters were reported to appear linked to parvovirus B19, influenza, CMV and Epstein-Barr virus. A cluster of highly shared sequence variants was judged likely to be a technical artifact of the sequencing pipeline. V-gene and J-gene trimming of TCR beta chains was associated with a missense DCLRE1C variant in a later genetic analysis, and the association was replicated in an independent cohort. Across donors, most TCR sequences were observed very rarely, whereas some public TCRs were present in many individuals. In a later analysis, the rate of TCR association differed among HLA loci, with DRB1 alleles having the most associated TCRs and HLA-C alleles having the fewest. A total of roughly 160 TCR beta chains were listed by the study as associated with cytomegalovirus. A later analysis associated 15,000 or so TCR beta sequences with specific HLA alleles at a false discovery rate of 0.05. A further reported finding was that TCR beta sequences accurately predicted the HLA-A and HLA-B alleles for most subjects in the first cohort. CMV serostatus was the only immune exposure information available for the cohort. A later analysis found that most CMV-associated TCR beta chains appeared HLA-restricted, with HLA associations seemingly driven largely by CMV exposure. A later analysis found that HLA-associated TCR beta chains were more clonally expanded and had lower generation probabilities than equally common non-associated chains.

Libraries came from the immunoSEQ multiplex PCR assay. The multiplex PCR relied on a mix of 60 forward primers for TCR Vbeta segments and 13 reverse primers for TCR Jbeta segments. The CDR3 region of rearranged TCR beta genes was amplified from genomic DNA by a multiplex PCR assay. Amplified TCR beta libraries were sequenced as 87-base-pair reads on the Illumina HiSeq System. In the source study's methods: A later analysis tallied roughly 80 million unique TCR beta chains across the 640 or so repertoires, and around 10 million of those chains were shared by two or more donors. Raw reads were error-corrected and collapsed into unique sequences by a nearest-neighbor algorithm in which closely related sequences were merged to remove PCR and sequencing errors. V, D and J gene segments were assigned by aligning CDR3 sequences to IMGT reference sequences. For a sequence to be retained, a match of at least six nucleotides to both a V gene segment and a J gene segment was required. Rearrangements were called productive when the CDR3 lacked stop codons and stayed in frame with V and J; all others were non-productive. CDR3 was defined by IMGT convention, running from the second conserved V-encoded cysteine to the conserved J-encoded phenylalanine. The earlier analysis of 500 to 600 of the donors excluded sequences that lacked an unambiguous match to a single V gene segment. In an earlier analysis of almost 600 of the donors, a V segment was called functional when productive rearrangements were above 56.7%, and segregating when the standard deviation between donors exceeded 5%. A statistical classification framework was developed to diagnose cytomegalovirus status using the catalog of TCR beta chain sequences. In a later analysis, TCR nucleotide sequences were compared against IMGT/GENE-DB human TR gene sequences so that V and J genes could be assigned. The TCRdist pipeline was used in a later analysis to assign CDR3 sequences and most-parsimonious VDJ recombination scenarios. In a later analysis, every TCR beta chain was defined by the combination of its CDR3 amino acid sequence and its V-gene family, and reads without a unique V-gene family were dropped. In a later analysis, several hundred highly shared, low-generation-probability nucleotide sequences were removed to address suspected cross-contamination and a sequencing artifact. A later analysis calculated a clonal expansion index for each public chain from normalized within-repertoire ranks of inferred template counts. In a later analysis, generation probabilities were computed using a VDJ recombination model fitted to out-of-frame rearrangements, and the results were checked against IGoR. Hypergeometric tests were used in a later analysis to score TCR-TCR, TCR-HLA and TCR-CMV co-occurrence, with a repertoire-size bias correction applied to the TCR pairs. A later analysis estimated false discovery rates by permuting HLA or CMV assignments 20 times. In a later analysis, co-occurring TCRs were grouped using DBSCAN, with TCRdist sequence similarity added in when clustering inside HLA-allele-positive subsets. For co-occurrence clustering, repertoires with fewer than 30,000 or more than 120,000 public chains were excluded, along with a handful of repertoires with anomalous nucleotide sharing. TCRdb stores this immuneACCESS table with in-frame sequences only. Part of the clones is absent; in the studies checked, under half of the shortfall reflects unresolved V genes, and no reason is known for the rest. The D gene and trimming were derived from the DNA, and the V and J assignments and clone size from that table. The sample table records just over 150,000 clones; 60% to 80% of these occur just once. The top ten hold 0.98% of the sample.

The sample was PBMCs. The clonotype originates from a woman aged 45 to 65 in good health and CMV-seropositive.

The DNA is TGTGCCAGCGGACTAGCGTTGAATGAGCAGTTCTTC. This translates into CASGLALNEQFF. The rearrangement joined TRBV5-4 to TRBJ2-1, with TRBD2 matching 9 junction bases. The CDR3 numbers 12 residues from cysteine through phenylalanine. Just the 36-base CDR3 DNA is kept, in frame starting at base 1. For this chain, trimming is 7 bases at the V end and 7 bases at the J end, and the number of junction bases without a gene match is 3. From a lookup of the germline V gene (reference sequence), CDR1 and CDR2 are SGHNT and YYREEE.